Shown below are 2 T cell receptor beta chains from a single sample sequenced in a study of PD-1 blockade in classical Hodgkin lymphoma. Sample time point: cycle 4 day 1 (C4D1), after about 6 weeks of nivolumab. The patients all showed relapse after autologous stem cell transplantation, while their brentuximab vedotin exposure varied. Sequencing was performed with immunoSEQ multiplex PCR; in TCRdb, only in-frame clones are kept and a portion is missing. The sample records about 23,000 clones, approximately 88% being singletons. This sample comprised peripheral blood mononuclear cells (PBMCs), obtained before the fourth cycle of nivolumab. All receptors derive from a human donor with classical Hodgkin lymphoma.

This chain uses TRBV5-4 with TRBJ2-3; no definite D call. CDR3 length: 15 amino acids. Trimming left V 3 bases short and J 1 base short, with 12 bases between. Germline-derived CDR1 and CDR2 are SGHNT and YYREEE (reference sequence). This CDR3 is CASSSPPRGTDTQYF. The CDR3 bases are TGTGCCAGCAGCTCCCCGCCCCGAGGCACAGATACGCAGTATTTT.

The CDR3 region is CAWTLRGQTNTEAFF. The CDR3 DNA follows: TGTGCCTGGACTCTCCGGGGACAGACGAACACTGAAGCTTTCTTT. This chain joins TRBV30 and TRBJ1-1; 7 positions match TRBD1. V gave up 4 bases and J gave up 1 base; unmatched junction bases: 9. The CDR3 length is 15 residues. Germline V gene data show CDR1 as GTSNPN and CDR2 as SVGIG (reference sequence).